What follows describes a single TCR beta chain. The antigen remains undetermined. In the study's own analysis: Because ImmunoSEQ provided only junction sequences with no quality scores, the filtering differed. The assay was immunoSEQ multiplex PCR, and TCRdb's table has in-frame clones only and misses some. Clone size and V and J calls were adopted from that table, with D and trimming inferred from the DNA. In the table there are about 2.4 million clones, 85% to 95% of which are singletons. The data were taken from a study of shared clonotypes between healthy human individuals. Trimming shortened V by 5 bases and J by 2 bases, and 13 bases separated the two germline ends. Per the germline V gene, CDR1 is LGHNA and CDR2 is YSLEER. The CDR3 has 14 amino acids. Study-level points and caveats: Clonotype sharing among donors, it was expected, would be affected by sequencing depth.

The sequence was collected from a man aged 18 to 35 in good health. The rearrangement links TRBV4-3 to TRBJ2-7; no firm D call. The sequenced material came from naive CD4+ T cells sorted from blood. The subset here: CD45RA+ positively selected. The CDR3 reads CASSNELFTYEQYF. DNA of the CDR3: TGCGCCAGCAGCAACGAACTCTTTACCTACGAGCAGTACTTC.